Listed below are T cell receptor beta chains from one sample, sequenced in a study of T cell repertoires in cytomegalovirus infection. TCRdb ran MiXCR on the reads and lists one entry per CDR3 protein. The data contain around 570,000 distinct CDR3 sequences, about 40% of them singletons. These TCRs are of unknown antigen specificity. The specimen was cultured PBMCs, collected from culture after CMV antigen stimulation. The receptor source for this set is a human donor in good health (CMV status not recorded). Some clones in this sample may be carry-over from other donors' samples. Each CDR3 is given with its conserved first and last residue. The order of the fields is J gene, V gene, clone size, D gene, CDR3 protein, CDR3 DNA. D genes are given only for firm matches. Rows give clone size only sometimes, using once, few, many, or a class for an expanded clone.

j_call: TRBJ2-5
v_call: TRBV7-2
clone_size: .
d_call: TRBD2
cdr3_aa: CASSLAPGLGGETQYF
cdr3_nt: TGTGCCAGCAGCTTAGCCCCGGGACTAGGGGGGGAGACCCAGTACTTC

j_call: TRBJ1-3
v_call: TRBV7-4
clone_size: .
d_call: .
cdr3_aa: CASSLWQDGNTIYF
cdr3_nt: TGTGCCAGCAGCTTATGGCAAGACGGAAACACCATATATTTT

j_call: TRBJ2-3
v_call: TRBV12-3/TRBV12-4
clone_size: .
d_call: .
cdr3_aa: CASSFNLADTDTQYF
cdr3_nt: TGTGCCAGCAGTTTCAACCTAGCCGATACAGATACGCAGTATTTT

j_call: TRBJ2-3
v_call: TRBV7-2
clone_size: .
d_call: .
cdr3_aa: CASSLGSGGRIDTQYF
cdr3_nt: TGTGCCAGCAGCTTAGGTTCCGGGGGAAGGATAGATACGCAGTATTTT

j_call: TRBJ2-1
v_call: TRBV12-3/TRBV12-4
clone_size: .
d_call: TRBD2
cdr3_aa: CASSLGTSGSSYNEQFF
cdr3_nt: TGTGCCAGCAGTTTAGGGACTAGCGGGAGCTCCTACAATGAGCAGTTCTTC

j_call: TRBJ1-1
v_call: TRBV7-8
clone_size: few
d_call: .
cdr3_aa: CASSPPGLENTEAFF
cdr3_nt: TGTGCCAGCAGCCCCCCAGGTCTCGAGAACACTGAAGCTTTCTTT

j_call: TRBJ1-6
v_call: TRBV12-3/TRBV12-4
clone_size: few
d_call: TRBD1
cdr3_aa: CAVKLSQGAYSPLHF
cdr3_nt: TGTGCCGTAAAACTCTCACAGGGGGCCTACTCACCCCTCCACTTT

j_call: TRBJ1-5
v_call: TRBV28
clone_size: .
d_call: TRBD1
cdr3_aa: CASSPYRGLNQPQHF
cdr3_nt: TGTGCCAGCAGCCCGTACAGGGGGCTCAATCAGCCCCAGCATTTT

j_call: TRBJ1-1
v_call: TRBV6-6
clone_size: .
d_call: TRBD1
cdr3_aa: CASTYRGDTEAFF
cdr3_nt: TGTGCCAGCACTTACAGGGGTGACACTGAAGCTTTCTTT

j_call: TRBJ2-3
v_call: TRBV10-3
clone_size: .
d_call: TRBD2
cdr3_aa: CAIYNGGARSTDTQYF
cdr3_nt: TGTGCCATCTACAACGGGGGGGCTAGGAGCACAGATACGCAGTATTTT

j_call: TRBJ2-5
v_call: TRBV20-1
clone_size: once
d_call: TRBD2
cdr3_aa: CSGLAGVETQYF
cdr3_nt: TGCAGTGGACTAGCGGGAGTGGAGACCCAGTACTTC

j_call: TRBJ2-7
v_call: TRBV7-2
clone_size: .
d_call: .
cdr3_aa: CASSFRQDHYEQYF
cdr3_nt: TGTGCCAGCAGCTTTAGACAGGACCACTACGAGCAGTACTTC

j_call: TRBJ2-3
v_call: TRBV20-1
clone_size: .
d_call: TRBD2
cdr3_aa: CSALTSGRLDTQYF
cdr3_nt: TGCAGTGCCCTTACTAGCGGGCGGTTAGATACGCAGTATTTT

j_call: TRBJ1-2
v_call: TRBV7-2
clone_size: .
d_call: .
cdr3_aa: CASSLSGRNYGYTF
cdr3_nt: TGTGCCAGCAGCTTATCGGGCAGAAACTATGGCTACACCTTC

j_call: TRBJ2-7
v_call: TRBV11-2
clone_size: .
d_call: .
cdr3_aa: CASSWDGISYEQYF
cdr3_nt: TGTGCCAGCAGCTGGGACGGAATCTCCTACGAGCAGTACTTC

j_call: TRBJ1-1
v_call: TRBV7-2
clone_size: many
d_call: .
cdr3_aa: CASSSSQGGTEAFF
cdr3_nt: TGTGCCAGCAGCAGCAGCCAGGGAGGGACTGAAGCTTTCTTT

j_call: TRBJ2-1
v_call: TRBV6-6
clone_size: .
d_call: TRBD1
cdr3_aa: CASTLGTVYEQFF
cdr3_nt: TGTGCCAGCACCCTAGGGACAGTGTACGAGCAGTTCTTC

j_call: TRBJ1-1
v_call: TRBV12-3/TRBV12-4
clone_size: few
d_call: .
cdr3_aa: CASSASRGLTNEAFF
cdr3_nt: TGTGCCAGCAGTGCGTCCAGAGGGCTAACTAACGAAGCTTTCTTT

j_call: TRBJ2-3
v_call: TRBV5-4
clone_size: .
d_call: .
cdr3_aa: CASSLPQGKGTDTQYF
cdr3_nt: TGTGCCAGCAGCTTGCCCCAGGGAAAAGGCACAGATACGCAGTATTTT

j_call: TRBJ2-3
v_call: TRBV25-1
clone_size: .
d_call: TRBD2
cdr3_aa: CASSALAGDSYTDTQYF
cdr3_nt: TGTGCCAGCAGTGCCCTAGCGGGAGATTCTTACACAGATACGCAGTATTTT

j_call: TRBJ1-2
v_call: TRBV6-5
clone_size: .
d_call: TRBD1
cdr3_aa: CASREQGGYGYTF
cdr3_nt: TGTGCCAGCAGGGAACAGGGGGGCTATGGCTACACCTTC

j_call: TRBJ1-3
v_call: TRBV7-9
clone_size: .
d_call: .
cdr3_aa: CASSSRHGNTIYF
cdr3_nt: TGTGCCAGCAGCTCCCGACACGGAAACACCATATATTTT

j_call: TRBJ1-5
v_call: TRBV19
clone_size: .
d_call: TRBD1
cdr3_aa: CASSIAGDSLTDQPQHF
cdr3_nt: TGTGCCAGTAGTATAGCGGGGGACAGCCTGACGGATCAGCCCCAGCATTTT

j_call: TRBJ2-6
v_call: TRBV7-2
clone_size: .
d_call: TRBD2
cdr3_aa: CASRLRTSGLFSGTNVLTF
cdr3_nt: TGTGCCAGCAGACTCAGGACTAGCGGCCTATTTTCCGGGACCAACGTCCTGACTTTC

j_call: TRBJ2-7
v_call: TRBV7-8
clone_size: .
d_call: TRBD2
cdr3_aa: CASSLRPLLGRAGLAVWGHEQYF
cdr3_nt: TGTGCCAGCAGCTTACGGCCGCTCTTGGGTAGGGCGGGACTAGCGGTCTGGGGCCACGAGCAGTACTTC

j_call: TRBJ2-3
v_call: TRBV7-1
clone_size: .
d_call: .
cdr3_aa: CASSQDAEGSDTQYF
cdr3_nt: TGTGCCAGCAGCCAAGACGCGGAAGGGTCGGATACGCAGTATTTT

j_call: TRBJ2-5
v_call: TRBV28
clone_size: few
d_call: TRBD2
cdr3_aa: CASTPWGEGETQYF
cdr3_nt: TGTGCCAGCACCCCCTGGGGGGAGGGAGAGACCCAGTACTTC

j_call: TRBJ2-5
v_call: TRBV19
clone_size: .
d_call: .
cdr3_aa: CASSIGQVETQYF
cdr3_nt: TGTGCCAGTAGTATCGGGCAGGTGGAGACCCAGTACTTC

j_call: TRBJ1-1
v_call: TRBV7-9
clone_size: .
d_call: .
cdr3_aa: CASSRGHTEAFF
cdr3_nt: TGTGCCAGCAGTCGTGGTCACACTGAAGCTTTCTTT

j_call: TRBJ2-1
v_call: TRBV6-1
clone_size: .
d_call: TRBD1
cdr3_aa: CASQGQGYNEQFF
cdr3_nt: TGTGCCAGCCAAGGACAGGGCTACAATGAGCAGTTCTTC

j_call: TRBJ2-5
v_call: TRBV28
clone_size: few
d_call: .
cdr3_aa: CASSSSRGTQYF
cdr3_nt: TGTGCCAGCAGTTCTAGCCGGGGGACCCAGTACTTC

j_call: TRBJ2-1
v_call: TRBV27
clone_size: .
d_call: .
cdr3_aa: CASSLAQAPQNEQFF
cdr3_nt: TGTGCCAGCAGTTTAGCGCAGGCCCCTCAAAATGAGCAGTTCTTC

j_call: TRBJ2-7
v_call: TRBV7-2
clone_size: few
d_call: TRBD2
cdr3_aa: CASSLRTSGGPSSYEQYF
cdr3_nt: TGTGCCAGCAGCTTAAGGACTAGCGGGGGCCCCAGCTCCTACGAGCAGTACTTC

j_call: TRBJ2-7
v_call: TRBV20-1
clone_size: few
d_call: TRBD1
cdr3_aa: CSAMTGTGGVRTQYF
cdr3_nt: TGCAGTGCTATGACCGGGACAGGGGGCGTTAGGACTCAGTACTTC

j_call: TRBJ1-4
v_call: TRBV7-1
clone_size: .
d_call: TRBD1
cdr3_aa: CASSNPGTGNEKLFF
cdr3_nt: TGTGCCAGCAGCAACCCGGGGACAGGGAATGAAAAACTGTTTTTT

j_call: TRBJ2-2
v_call: TRBV9
clone_size: few
d_call: .
cdr3_aa: CASSVEAGPRQGELFF
cdr3_nt: TGTGCCAGCAGCGTAGAGGCGGGCCCGCGGCAAGGGGAGCTGTTTTTT

j_call: TRBJ2-2
v_call: TRBV12-3/TRBV12-4
clone_size: .
d_call: .
cdr3_aa: CASSFSGQNTGELFF
cdr3_nt: TGTGCCAGCAGTTTCTCGGGGCAGAACACCGGGGAGCTGTTTTTT

j_call: TRBJ2-5
v_call: TRBV7-2
clone_size: many
d_call: TRBD2
cdr3_aa: CASSLSAIAGGTRGEYF
cdr3_nt: TGTGCCAGCAGCTTATCAGCGATAGCGGGGGGTACAAGAGGGGAGTACTTC

j_call: TRBJ1-5
v_call: TRBV2
clone_size: few
d_call: TRBD1
cdr3_aa: CASRRTGDQPQHF
cdr3_nt: TGTGCCAGCAGGCGGACAGGGGATCAGCCCCAGCATTTT

j_call: TRBJ2-1
v_call: TRBV20-1
clone_size: .
d_call: TRBD2
cdr3_aa: CSARDGTSSYNEQFF
cdr3_nt: TGCAGTGCTAGAGATGGGACTAGCTCCTACAATGAGCAGTTCTTC

j_call: TRBJ2-3
v_call: TRBV12-3/TRBV12-4
clone_size: .
d_call: .
cdr3_aa: CASSSWEPPTDTQYF
cdr3_nt: TGTGCCAGCAGCAGCTGGGAGCCTCCCACAGATACGCAGTATTTT

j_call: TRBJ2-1
v_call: TRBV6-2/TRBV6-3
clone_size: .
d_call: .
cdr3_aa: CASSYAPYNEQFF
cdr3_nt: TGTGCCAGCAGTTACGCGCCCTACAATGAGCAGTTCTTC

j_call: TRBJ2-5
v_call: TRBV7-2
clone_size: .
d_call: .
cdr3_aa: CASSPRNNAETQYF
cdr3_nt: TGTGCCAGCAGCCCCCGGAACAACGCGGAGACCCAGTACTTC

j_call: TRBJ2-1
v_call: TRBV20-1
clone_size: .
d_call: TRBD2
cdr3_aa: CSALTGTSGKYEQFF
cdr3_nt: TGCAGTGCTCTTACCGGGACTAGCGGGAAGTATGAGCAGTTCTTC

j_call: TRBJ1-5
v_call: TRBV6-2/TRBV6-3
clone_size: .
d_call: .
cdr3_aa: CASSPALYRLNQPQHF
cdr3_nt: TGTGCCAGCAGCCCCGCGCTTTACAGGCTAAATCAGCCCCAGCATTTT

j_call: TRBJ2-3
v_call: TRBV7-9
clone_size: .
d_call: TRBD2
cdr3_aa: CASSRPTPGLEADTQYF
cdr3_nt: TGTGCCAGCAGCCGACCTACACCGGGACTAGAGGCAGATACGCAGTATTTT

j_call: TRBJ1-6
v_call: TRBV6-1
clone_size: many
d_call: .
cdr3_aa: CASRAGISPLHF
cdr3_nt: TGTGCCAGCAGGGCAGGGATTTCACCCCTCCACTTT

j_call: TRBJ2-7
v_call: TRBV7-2
clone_size: many
d_call: TRBD2
cdr3_aa: CASSLAGGGVHEQYF
cdr3_nt: TGTGCCAGCAGCTTAGCCGGCGGGGGGGTCCACGAGCAGTACTTC

j_call: TRBJ2-2
v_call: TRBV11-2
clone_size: .
d_call: .
cdr3_aa: CASSLEYGGTGELFF
cdr3_nt: TGTGCCAGCAGCTTAGAGTATGGGGGCACCGGGGAGCTGTTTTTT

j_call: TRBJ1-4
v_call: TRBV12-3/TRBV12-4
clone_size: once
d_call: .
cdr3_aa: CASSLYSEKLFF
cdr3_nt: TGTGCCAGCAGTTTATACTCTGAAAAACTGTTTTTT

j_call: TRBJ2-7
v_call: TRBV12-3/TRBV12-4
clone_size: few
d_call: .
cdr3_aa: CASSLRTLSEQYF
cdr3_nt: TGTGCCAGCAGTCTCCGGACCCTGTCCGAGCAGTACTTC

j_call: TRBJ1-1
v_call: TRBV25-1
clone_size: .
d_call: .
cdr3_aa: CASSGRMNTEAFF
cdr3_nt: TGTGCCAGCAGTGGGAGGATGAACACTGAAGCTTTCTTT

j_call: TRBJ2-7
v_call: TRBV25-1
clone_size: .
d_call: TRBD1
cdr3_aa: CASSGSDRVYEQYF
cdr3_nt: TGTGCCAGCAGTGGGTCGGACAGGGTCTACGAGCAGTACTTC

j_call: TRBJ2-1
v_call: TRBV5-4
clone_size: few
d_call: TRBD2
cdr3_aa: CASSWILAGRFNEQFF
cdr3_nt: TGTGCCAGCAGCTGGATACTAGCGGGGAGGTTCAATGAGCAGTTCTTC

j_call: TRBJ2-7
v_call: TRBV12-3/TRBV12-4
clone_size: few
d_call: .
cdr3_aa: CASSPPARSYEQYF
cdr3_nt: TGTGCCAGCAGTCCCCCCGCTCGAAGCTACGAGCAGTACTTC